This TCR beta chain was identified in a study of cytomegalovirus exposure and HLA in healthy donors. The CDR3 length is 16 residues. Germline V gene data show CDR1 as SGHNT and CDR2 as YYREEE (reference sequence). Study-wide findings and caveats: Earlier analysis yielded a pattern in which most TCR beta V segments were productive about 90% or about 30% of the time. TRBV6-2, TRBV6-3 and some other V segments were unresolvable in 87-base-pair reads.

Note on this clone: Antigen specificity is unknown. Germline is not matched at one junction end, which may reflect a read error.

The study ran its PCR with 60 Vbeta and 13 Jbeta primers. The repertoire was sequenced with immunoSEQ multiplex PCR; TCRdb's copy has only in-frame clones and lacks some. The top ten clones hold less than 4% of a sample with fewer than 150,000 clones, around 75% of them seen once. The TCR sequence derives from a young man in good health and CMV-seronegative. Sequencing input: PBMCs. V usage is TRBV5-4 and J usage is TRBJ2-2; 11 bases are shared with TRBD2. The chain's CDR3 is CASSSTSGSWTGELFF. CDR3 DNA: TGTGCCAGTAGCTCAACTAGCGGGAGTTGGACCGGGGAGCTGTTTTTT.